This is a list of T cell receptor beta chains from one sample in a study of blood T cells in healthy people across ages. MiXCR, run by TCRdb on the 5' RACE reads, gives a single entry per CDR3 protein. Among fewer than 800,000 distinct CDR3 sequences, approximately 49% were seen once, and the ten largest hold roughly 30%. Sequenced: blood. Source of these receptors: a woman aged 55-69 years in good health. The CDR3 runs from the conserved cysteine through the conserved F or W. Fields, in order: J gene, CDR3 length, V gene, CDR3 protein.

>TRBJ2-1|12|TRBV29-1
CSVDLSYNEQFF
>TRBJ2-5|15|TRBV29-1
CSVEILAGGRETQYF
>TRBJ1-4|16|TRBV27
CASSPPGQGTNEKLFF
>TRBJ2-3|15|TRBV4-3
CASGQAGEFTDTQYF
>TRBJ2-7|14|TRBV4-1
CASSLQGDSYEQYF
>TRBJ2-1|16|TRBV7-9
CASSLGTGIGYNEQFF
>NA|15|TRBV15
CATSSLRDRGNEQYF
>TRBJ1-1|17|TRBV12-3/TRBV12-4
CASRDYPALGDYTEAFF
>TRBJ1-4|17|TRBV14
CASSQDRTRVRDEKLFF
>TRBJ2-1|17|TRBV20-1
CSVQSLGTSGRMNEQFF
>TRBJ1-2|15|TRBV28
CASSQGDRSWDGYTF
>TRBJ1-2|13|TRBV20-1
CSAHGLNNYGYTF
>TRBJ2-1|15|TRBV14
CASSRRLAGINEQFF
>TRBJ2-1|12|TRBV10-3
CAISESGSEQFF
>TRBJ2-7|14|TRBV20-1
CSARTASGTNEQYF
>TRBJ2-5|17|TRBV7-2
CASSSYGTGALVSKQYF
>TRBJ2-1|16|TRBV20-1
CSARDQSGRVGHEQFF
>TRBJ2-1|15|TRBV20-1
CSAREGGAEYNEQFF
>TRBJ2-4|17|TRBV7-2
CASSLGGAGKAKNIQYF
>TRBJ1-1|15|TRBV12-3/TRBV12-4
CASSLPQGRGTEAFF
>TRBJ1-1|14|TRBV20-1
CSARPPGSHTEAFF
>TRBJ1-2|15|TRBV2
CASGSRQGGNYGYTF
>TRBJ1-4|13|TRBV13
CASSWSPNEKLFF
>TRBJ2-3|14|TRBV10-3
CAIRASGSEDTQYF